The 8 T cell receptor beta chains reported below all come from one sample, sequenced in a study of response to subunit inactivated influenza vaccine. TCRdb passed the RT-PCR reads through MiXCR, listing each CDR3 protein once. The table includes 500,000 to 550,000 distinct CDR3 sequences, 6.5% to 8% detected once. Sequenced material: PBMCs from blood, taken 23 months after vaccination. The receptors come from a man aged 45-69 years who received an inactivated influenza vaccine.

The CDR3 bases are TGTGCCAGCAGCTTGGGGGACAGGGACCAAGAGACCCAGTACTTC. Its protein product is CASSLGDRDQETQYF. J is TRBJ2-5 and V is TRBV7-9; TRBD1 agrees at 9 bases. Germline V gene data show CDR1 as SEHNR and CDR2 as FQNEAQ (reference sequence). The CDR3 is 15 residues long. Unmatched junction bases numbered 2, after V lost 3 bases and J lost 0 bases. The full variable domain, in which reference TRBV7-9 and TRBJ2-5 provide the parts outside the CDR3, is DTGVSQNPRHKITKRGQNVTFRCDPISEHNRLYWYRQTLGQGPEFLTYFQNEAQLEKSRLLSDRFSAERPKGSFSTLEIQRTEQGDSAMYLCASSLGDRDQETQYFGPGTRLLVL.

At least ten counts were recorded for this clonotype. The chain joins TRBV20-1 to TRBJ1-4; D possibly corresponds to TRBD1 (5 bases). Per the germline V gene, CDR1 is DFQATT and CDR2 is SNEGSKA (reference sequence). The V end lost 6 bases, the J end lost 5 bases, and 13 bases lay between the germline ends. The CDR3 is 13 amino acids. DNA for the CDR3: TGCAGTGCCCAGCCGGGACCAAATGAAAAACTGTTTTTT. Translating it yields CSAQPGPNEKLFF.

This clonotype occurred many times. The chain employs TRBV6-1 and TRBJ1-6; D may be TRBD1 (5 bases). Germline V gene sequence: CDR1 MNHNS, CDR2 SASEGT. The CDR3 sequence is 16 residues long. The V gene lost 6 bases and the J gene lost 0 bases, with 12 bases spanning the gap. CDR3 protein: CASSRDVSSYNSPLHF. In DNA, the CDR3 is TGTGCCAGCAGCCGGGACGTAAGCTCCTATAATTCACCCCTCCACTTT.

This clonotype came up many times. The chain uses TRBV12-3 or TRBV12-4 and TRBJ2-7; D is unclear. The CDR3 runs 16 residues. V was cut by 8 bases and J by 2 bases, with 22 bases left in between. The CDR3 DNA reads as TGTGCCAGCGTCCCAGTGGGTCGGGTGGGGACCTACGAGCAGTACTTC. This gives the protein CASVPVGRVGTYEQYF.

This clonotype occurred many times. V usage is TRBV5-1 and J usage is TRBJ2-5; no firm D call. CDR1 and CDR2 from the germline V gene are SGHRS and YFSETQ. The CDR3 has 15 amino acids. Deletions cut 0 bases from V and 5 bases from J, with 14 bases between. For the CDR3, the DNA is TGCGCCAGCAGCTTGGGTCGGGCAGACTCTGAGACCCAGTACTTC. The encoded protein is CASSLGRADSETQYF. The full variable domain, completed using reference TRBV5-1 and TRBJ2-5, is KAGVTQTPRYLIKTRGQQVTLSCSPISGHRSVSWYQQTPGQGLQFLFEYFSETQRNKGNFPGRFSGRQFSNSRSEMNVSTLELGDSALYLCASSLGRADSETQYFGPGTRLLVL.

The chain has TRBV6-1 and TRBJ2-2, with 11 positions matching TRBD2. The CDR3 is 18 amino acids. Germline V lookup: CDR1 MNHNS, CDR2 SASEGT. V lost 5 bases and J lost 4; bases outside the gene matches: 12. The CDR3 sequence: CASSTLAGGATGTGELFF. The CDR3 nucleotides are TGTGCCAGCAGTACCCTAGCGGGGGGCGCCACGGGCACCGGGGAGCTGTTTTTT.

The chain combines TRBV18 with TRBJ2-2, with TRBD2 as a possible D gene (6 bases). V was cut by 3 bases and J by 9 bases, with 8 bases left in between. Germline lookup yields CDR1 KGHSH and CDR2 LQKENI. The CDR3 contains 12 residues. The CDR3 bases are TGTGCCAGCTCACCGCGGGGAAGGGAGCTGTTTTTT. Amino acids: CASSPRGRELFF.

This clonotype has at least ten counts. The chain joins TRBV15 to TRBJ2-2; D ambiguous. The CDR3 covers 14 residues. In germline, CDR1 is LNHNV, CDR2 YYDKDF (reference sequence). Trimming pared 1 base from V and 1 base from J, leaving 4 bases between. For the CDR3, the DNA is TGTGCCACCAGCAGAGCAGGGAACACCGGGGAGCTGTTTTTT. It is translated as CATSRAGNTGELFF.